What follows are 21 T cell receptor beta chains derived from one specimen sequenced in a study of Ad26.COV2.S vaccination and SARS-CoV-2 variants. The table came from immunoSEQ multiplex PCR; TCRdb's copy has only in-frame clones and leaves some out. The sample lists under 500,000 clones, 80% to 95% seen once, with about 1.7% in the top ten. Noted treatment: some 19 received Ad26.COV2.S at low or high dose, single or two shots; 5 received placebo; per-sample allocation not given. Day 63 following the first vaccine or placebo injection was when the samples were taken. The sample was peripheral blood, taken in a trial of Ad26.COV2.S vaccine versus placebo. All receptors come from a person between 18 and 65 years old who received the Ad26.COV2.S COVID-19 vaccine or a placebo.

V gene TRBV4-1 combines with J gene TRBJ1-6; 10 bases are shared with TRBD1. Germline V gives CDR1 MGHRA, CDR2 YSYEKL. Trimming removed 4 bases from V and 9 bases from J; junction bases left unmatched: 9. The CDR3 extends over 16 amino acids. The CDR3: CASSPNLGQGSSPLHF. CDR3 sequence (DNA): TGCGCCAGCAGCCCCAACTTGGGACAGGGGAGTTCACCCCTCCACTTT.

The chain joins TRBV7-6 to TRBJ2-3; maybe TRBD1 (5 bases). Germline V lookup: CDR1 SGHVS, CDR2 FNYEAQ. This CDR3 region has 16 residues. Trimming removed 5 bases at V and 0 bases at J, with 15 bases between. The CDR3: CASSVQVVTSTDTQYF. The CDR3 DNA reads as TGTGCCAGCAGCGTACAGGTAGTAACCAGCACAGATACGCAGTATTTT.

The CDR3 region is CASSSNRDPEDMRANEKLFF. The CDR3 region has the DNA TGTGCCAGCAGTTCAAACCGGGACCCCGAGGATATGAGGGCTAATGAAAAACTGTTTTTT. The rearrangement joins TRBV27 to TRBJ1-4; weak D call: TRBD1 (5 bases). Trimming took 4 bases from V and 3 from J, leaving 27 bases between them. In germline, CDR1 is MNHEY, CDR2 SMNVEV (reference sequence). This CDR3 has 20 residues.

CDR3: CATSAAGQGLHQPQHF. CDR3 nucleotide sequence: TGTGCCACCAGTGCCGCCGGACAGGGGCTTCATCAGCCCCAGCATTTT. This rearrangement joins TRBV24-1 to TRBJ1-5, with TRBD1 matching 9 bases. The CDR3 loop spans 16 amino acids. With V trimmed by 5 bases and J by 5 bases, 9 bases remained unmatched. CDR1 and CDR2 from the germline V gene are KGHDR and SFDVKD.

Written as DNA, the CDR3 is TGTGCCAGCAGCGCCACAGGGGGCCTACAAGAGACCCAGTACTTC. It yields the protein CASSATGGLQETQYF. The V gene is TRBV5-4, the J gene TRBJ2-5, with TRBD1 matching over 9 bases. V lost 4 bases to trimming and J lost 2 bases; unmatched junction nucleotides: 6. Germline loops: CDR1 SGHNT, CDR2 YYREEE (reference sequence). The CDR3 extends over 15 amino acids. Drawing the rest from reference TRBV5-4 and TRBJ2-5, the complete variable domain is ETGVTQSPTHLIKTRGQQVTLRCSSQSGHNTVSWYQQALGQGPQFIFQYYREEENGRGNFPPRFSGLQFPNYSSELNVNALELDDSALYLCASSATGGLQETQYFGPGTRLLVL.

The V gene is TRBV10-1, the J gene TRBJ2-1; TRBD2 aligns across 11 bases. This CDR3 is 19 amino acids long. V lost 5 bases and J lost 6; bases outside the gene matches: 18. Germline V gene sequence: CDR1 WNHNN, CDR2 SYGVQD (reference sequence). The CDR3 nucleotides read TGCGCCAGCAGTCGAGGGTCTAGCGGGGGGACCACACGAATCAATGAGCAGTTCTTC. It specifies CASSRGSSGGTTRINEQFF.

This sequence joins TRBV7-2 and TRBJ1-6, with D uncertain. This CDR3 has 15 residues. Germline loops: CDR1 SGHTA, CDR2 FQGNSA. Trimming removed 3 bases from V and 5 bases from J, with 11 bases in between. CDR3 region: CASSFMDGNNSPLHF. DNA for the CDR3: TGTGCCAGCAGCTTTATGGACGGTAATAATTCACCCCTCCACTTT.

The J gene is TRBJ2-1, the V gene TRBV30; TRBD2 aligns across 8 bases. Germline V gives CDR1 GTSNPN, CDR2 SVGIG (reference sequence). CDR3 size: 14 residues. After removal of 2 bases from V and 6 bases from J, the junction contained 6 bases not matched to a gene. CDR3 bases: TGTGCCTGGAGTCGCGGGGGGCCTGGCAATGAGCAGTTCTTC. It translates to CAWSRGGPGNEQFF.

The V call is TRBV6-2 or TRBV6-3, the J call TRBJ2-2; possibly TRBD1 for D (6 bases). Deletions cut 5 bases from V and 7 bases from J, with 14 bases between. This CDR3 is built from 14 residues. Germline V gene data show CDR1 as MNHEY and CDR2 as SVGEGT. The CDR3 region has the DNA TGTGCCAGCAGTCAATACAGGGTAGACGGGGAGCTGTTTTTT. This translates into CASSQYRVDGELFF.

V usage is TRBV11-2 and J usage is TRBJ2-7; 11 bases fit TRBD1. With 0 bases clipped from V and 2 bases from J, the junction kept 9 bases outside the gene matches. Germline V gene data show CDR1 as SGHAT and CDR2 as FQNNGV. The CDR3 runs to 18 residues. The CDR3 loop is CASSLDPLRTGGTYEQYF. CDR3 bases: TGTGCCAGCAGCTTAGACCCACTCAGGACAGGGGGCACCTACGAGCAGTACTTC.

This clone was picked up one time. The chain couples TRBV10-2 to TRBJ2-3; maybe TRBD1 (5 bases). Germline CDR1 WSHSY, CDR2 SAAADI. V was shortened by 8 bases and J by 5 bases, with 17 bases between the two germline ends. CDR3 length equals 14 residues. CDR3 residues: CASGAVVVRDTQYF. CDR3 in DNA: TGCGCCAGCGGGGCGGTGGTAGTTAGAGATACGCAGTATTTT.

In this sample, this clone turned up once. The chain joins TRBV28 to TRBJ2-3; 8 bases align to TRBD2. V lost 7 bases to trimming and J lost 2 bases; unmatched junction nucleotides: 11. This CDR3 is built from 16 residues. Germline CDR1 MDHEN, CDR2 SYDVKM. The CDR3 sequence: CASTSGGPWITDTQYF. CDR3 in DNA: TGTGCCAGCACCTCGGGGGGGCCGTGGATCACAGATACGCAGTATTTT.

V is TRBV6-5 and J is TRBJ1-2, with D possibly TRBD1 on 5 matching bases. Germline V gene data show CDR1 as MNHEY and CDR2 as SVGAGI. This CDR3 has 13 residues. V was cut by 6 bases and J by 6 bases, with 14 bases left in between. CDR3 in amino acids: CASRRQMNNGYTF. The DNA of the CDR3 is TGTGCCAGCAGAAGACAGATGAACAATGGCTACACCTTC.

This clone was seen just once. This chain connects TRBV27 to TRBJ1-2, with 8 nucleotides matching TRBD1. Trimming removed 3 bases from V and 7 bases from J; junction bases left unmatched: 10. CDR1 is MNHEY and CDR2 is SMNVEV in the germline V gene (reference sequence). The CDR3 extends over 15 amino acids. The CDR3 protein is CASSFGQGALGGYTF. The CDR3 bases are TGTGCCAGCAGTTTCGGGCAGGGGGCATTAGGTGGCTACACCTTC.

This clone was found once. V and J are TRBV7-9 and TRBJ2-3; D not certain. This CDR3 spans 13 amino acids. Trimming removed 5 bases at V and 6 bases at J, with 12 bases between. In germline, CDR1 is SEHNR, CDR2 FQNEAQ (reference sequence). The CDR3 sequence is CASSDPLRDTQYF. The CDR3 DNA sequence: TGTGCCAGCAGCGACCCCCTTCGGGATACGCAGTATTTT.

The CDR3 nucleotides are TGTGCCACCAGCACTTACGGGACAGGATGGTACGAGCAGTACTTC. This translates into CATSTYGTGWYEQYF. The chain couples TRBV15 to TRBJ2-7; 8 bases map to TRBD1. Losses at the gene ends were 4 bases for V and 4 bases for J; bases not matched to a gene: 9. This CDR3 is 15 amino acids long. Germline CDR1 is LNHNV and CDR2 is YYDKDF (reference sequence).

The chain carries TRBV30 and TRBJ2-7; 12 positions agree with TRBD1. The CDR3 is 14 residues long. V dropped 5 bases and J dropped 7; count of bases not matched to a gene: 9. CDR1 is GTSNPN and CDR2 is SVGIG in the germline V gene (reference sequence). Written as DNA, the CDR3 is TGTGCCTGGGAAGCGGGACAGGGGGCGCGGGAGCAGTACTTC. Encoded protein: CAWEAGQGAREQYF.

CDR3 region: CASSYGQGRKAFF. CDR3 DNA sequence: TGTGCCAGCAGTTACGGGCAGGGTCGGAAAGCTTTCTTT. V usage is TRBV6-2 or TRBV6-3 and J usage is TRBJ1-1; D might be TRBD1 (5 bases). With 2 bases removed from V and 9 bases from J, the gap between germline ends came to 13 bases. The CDR3 is 13 residues long. Looked up from germline, CDR1 is MNHEY and CDR2 is SVGEGT.

This chain uses TRBV10-1 with TRBJ2-3; 14 positions match TRBD2. The germline V gene has CDR1 WNHNN and CDR2 SYGVQD (reference sequence). The CDR3 is 15 residues long. The V and J ends lost 6 bases and 5 bases, in that order; junction bases with no gene match: 4. The DNA for the CDR3 is TGCGCCAGCAGGGAAGGGACTAGCGGGGGAGATACGCAGTATTTT. Translating gives CASREGTSGGDTQYF.

CDR3 sequence reads: CASSAGTSGVNEQFF. The CDR3 bases are TGTGCCAGCAGCGCCGGGACTAGCGGGGTCAATGAGCAGTTCTTC. V usage is TRBV3-1 (or the pseudogene TRBV3-2) and J usage is TRBJ2-1; 13 bases map to TRBD2. V lost 5 bases, J lost 6 bases, and 4 bases stayed unmatched. CDR1 is LGHDT, CDR2 YNNKEL, per germline (reference sequence). The CDR3 is made up of 15 amino acids.

This chain links TRBV5-1 with TRBJ2-5; TRBD1 is a possible D gene (6 bases). The V gene lost 0 bases and the J gene lost 5 bases, with 8 bases spanning the gap. The CDR3 contains 13 residues. Germline V lookup: CDR1 SGHRS, CDR2 YFSETQ. The CDR3 spells CASSLGGPETQYF. The CDR3, as DNA: TGCGCCAGCAGCTTGGGGGGGCCCGAGACCCAGTACTTC.